This TCR beta chain was captured by sequencing in a study of OX40 agonist ivuxolimab in advanced cancers. Study background: The dose of intravenous ivuxolimab that patients received every 2 weeks ranged from 0.01 to 10 mg/kg. Eligibility admitted prior anti-PD-1, anti-PD-L1 or anti-CTLA-4 therapy; 30% to 40% had some. Findings of the study overall: The study found among the lowest clonal expansion in partial responders at 0.1-3.0 mg/kg.

In regard to this clone: Its specificity is not known.

The assay was immunoSEQ multiplex PCR, and TCRdb's table has in-frame clones only and misses some. The sample yields tens of thousands of clones, 70% to 90% seen once. CDR3 size: 13 residues. Germline V gene sequence: CDR1 LNHDA, CDR2 SQIVND (reference sequence). Trimming cost V 2 bases and J 10 bases; bases outside gene matches: 5. V gene TRBV19 combines with J gene TRBJ1-1, with 9 nucleotides matching TRBD1. The starting material was CD4+ or CD8+ T cells sorted from blood, obtained in a trial of the OX40 agonist ivuxolimab. The receptor was derived from an adult with an advanced solid tumor such as melanoma, head and neck, liver or kidney cancer. As DNA, the CDR3 is TGTGCCAGTAGTATACCGAACAGGGGGCGAGCTTTCTTT. This translates into CASSIPNRGRAFF.